This T cell receptor (beta chain) was sequenced in a study of blood T cell repertoires in COVID-19. Study overall: Whether acute or convalescent, the COVID-19 samples came from the United States, Italy and Spain.

TCRdb's copy holds only in-frame clones and misses some; the assay was immunoSEQ multiplex PCR. The top ten clones hold 3% to 4.5% of a sample with 250,000 or so clones, around four fifths of them seen once. Participant age was roughly 18 to 90 years, and participants resided in approximately 25 US areas. The sequenced sample consisted of PBMCs or T cells enriched from blood (not recorded which). The TCR was taken from a middle-aged woman who had been exposed to COVID-19.

The CDR3 loop is CASSYSTTRGVRPQHF. CDR3 in DNA: TGTGCCAGCAGTTACTCGACAACCAGGGGGGTAAGGCCCCAGCATTTT. The V call is TRBV6-2 or TRBV6-3, the J call TRBJ1-5, with 7 bases lining up with TRBD1. The J segment lost 9 bases and the V segment lost 0 bases, leaving 11 bases of the junction unmatched. In germline, CDR1 is MNHEY, CDR2 SVGEGT. The CDR3 consists of 16 residues.